What follows are 14 T cell receptor beta chains derived from one specimen sequenced in a study of control samples from healthy donors and cancer patients. Generated by immunoSEQ multiplex PCR, the TCRdb table keeps only in-frame clones and is missing some. The table records about 140,000 clones, about 86% of them present only once. The specimen was blood. These receptors were collected from a man between 18 and 29 years old in good health.

The gene calls are TRBV9 and TRBJ1-1, with unresolved D. The ends were cut back, 4 bases at V and 5 bases at J, with 18 bases in the middle. The CDR3 is made up of 15 amino acids. CDR1 and CDR2 from the germline V gene are SGDLS and YYNGEE. The CDR3 protein is CASSIVDVVGTEAFF. For the CDR3, the DNA is TGTGCCAGCAGCATAGTAGATGTGGTTGGGACTGAAGCTTTCTTT.

The chain uses TRBV19 and TRBJ1-1; 7 bases align to TRBD1. This CDR3 contains 16 residues. V gave up 0 bases and J gave up 0 bases; unmatched junction bases: 4. Germline CDR1 and CDR2: LNHDA and SQIVND (reference sequence). CDR3 sequence (DNA): TGTGCCAGTAGTATAGACCACAGGGGATTGAACACTGAAGCTTTCTTT. This codes for CASSIDHRGLNTEAFF.

The chain recombines TRBV7-3 with TRBJ2-3, with unresolved D. Trimming removed 1 base from V and 2 bases from J, with 10 bases in between. Germline CDR1 reads SGHTA; CDR2 reads FQGTGA. The CDR3 covers 15 residues. CDR3 bases: TGTGCCAGCAGCTTAAATGGGTACACCACAGATACGCAGTATTTT. As protein: CASSLNGYTTDTQYF.

The chain joins TRBV4-3 to TRBJ2-2, with 12 bases that match TRBD1. This CDR3 has 20 amino acids. Trimming cost V 4 bases and J 11 bases; bases outside gene matches: 23. CDR1 and CDR2 (germline): LGHNA, YSLEER. CDR3 sequence reads: CASSLGRTTHTGTGGGELFF. The CDR3 DNA follows: TGCGCCAGCAGCCTAGGAAGGACCACTCACACCGGGACAGGGGGCGGAGAGCTGTTTTTT.

The chain carries TRBV13 and TRBJ2-5; TRBD1 or TRBD2 may be the D gene (5 bases each). The CDR3 is 15 amino acids. V shed 5 bases and J shed 2 bases, with 15 bases lying between them. The germline CDR1 and CDR2 sequences are PRHDT and FYEKMQ (reference sequence). CDR3: CASSPRPGQQETQYF. The CDR3 coding sequence is TGTGCCAGCAGCCCAAGGCCGGGGCAGCAAGAGACCCAGTACTTC.

This chain uses TRBV14 with TRBJ2-5, with no clear D. Germline CDR1 is SGHDN and CDR2 is FVKESK. Trimming took 1 base from V and 2 from J, leaving 11 bases between them. This CDR3 comprises 15 residues. The CDR3, as DNA: TGTGCCAGCAGCCAAGTTTACCAGATACAAGAGACCCAGTACTTC. This sequence encodes CASSQVYQIQETQYF.

This clone was seen a handful of times. The chain has TRBV7-9 and TRBJ1-1; the D is unclear. The V and J ends lost 5 bases and 1 base respectively, with 11 bases between them. The V gene's germline CDR1 is SEHNR and CDR2 FQNEAQ (reference sequence). The CDR3 is made up of 14 amino acids. DNA of the CDR3: TGTGCCAGCAGCCCCAGAGCGGGGAACACTGAAGCTTTCTTT. As protein: CASSPRAGNTEAFF.

V gene TRBV5-5 combines with J gene TRBJ1-1; D gene unclear. CDR3 length: 16 residues. V lost 0 bases and J lost 1, with 13 bases in between. Germline V gene data show CDR1 as SGHKS and CDR2 as YYEKEE (reference sequence). The DNA of the CDR3 is TGTGCCAGCAGCTTGGGTCCGTTTCCGGGGAACACTGAAGCTTTCTTT. It codes for CASSLGPFPGNTEAFF.

V is TRBV11-2 and J is TRBJ2-3; D is possibly TRBD1 (5 bases). V lost 4 bases, J lost 0 bases, and 17 bases lay in between. The CDR3 sequence is 17 residues long. The germline gives CDR1 SGHAT, CDR2 FQNNGV. The CDR3 loop is CASSSSVGARSTDTQYF. The CDR3 coding sequence is TGTGCCAGCAGCTCCTCCGTTGGGGCACGTAGCACAGATACGCAGTATTTT.

The chain joins TRBV5-6 to TRBJ2-7; 8 bases match TRBD2. The V and J ends lost 4 bases and 3 bases, in that order; junction bases with no gene match: 6. The CDR3 has 14 residues. Germline assignment: CDR1 SGHDT and CDR2 YYEEEE. For the CDR3, the DNA is TGTGCCAGCAGCGAGGGACTAGGAGGCTACGAGCAGTACTTC. Residues: CASSEGLGGYEQYF.

The CDR3 DNA is TGTGCCAGTAGTATGTTGGGTTTAAGGGATTCACCCCTCCACTTT. This encodes CASSMLGLRDSPLHF. The chain has TRBV19 and TRBJ1-6; D gene ambiguous. The CDR3 runs to 15 residues. Germline V CDR1 and CDR2: LNHDA, SQIVND (reference sequence). V gave up 3 bases and J gave up 8 bases, with 14 bases separating them.

The CDR3 DNA follows: TGTGCCAGCAGCTTGAACTTCAGGGGGCGCGGCACAGATACGCAGTATTTT. It translates to CASSLNFRGRGTDTQYF. The V gene is TRBV5-6, the J gene TRBJ2-3, with TRBD1 matching 8 bases. V was pared by 1 base and J by 1 base, with 8 bases of the junction left unmatched. The CDR3 covers 17 residues. The germline gives CDR1 SGHDT, CDR2 YYEEEE. Filled out from reference TRBV5-6 and TRBJ2-3, the complete variable domain reads DAGVTQSPTHLIKTRGQQVTLRCSPKSGHDTVSWYQQALGQGPQFIFQYYEEEERQRGNFPDRFSGHQFPNYSSELNVNALLLGDSALYLCASSLNFRGRGTDTQYFGPGTRLTVL.

V usage is TRBV6-2 or TRBV6-3 and J usage is TRBJ1-5; 8 bases match TRBD1. With 5 bases clipped from V and 11 bases from J, the junction kept 5 bases outside the gene matches. Germline V gives CDR1 MNHEY, CDR2 SVGEGT. The CDR3 totals 12 residues. The CDR3 region has the DNA TGTGCCAGCAGTCACACAGGGGGGTCCCAGCATTTT. Its translation is CASSHTGGSQHF.

The gene calls are TRBV30 and TRBJ2-2; possibly TRBD2 for D (6 bases). The CDR3 length is 15 residues. Looked up from germline, CDR1 is GTSNPN and CDR2 is SVGIG (reference sequence). V lost 3 bases to trimming and J lost 0 bases, with 11 bases between them. The chain's CDR3 is CAWRRGGTNTGELFF. Written as DNA, the CDR3 is TGTGCCTGGAGGCGTGGGGGGACGAACACCGGGGAGCTGTTTTTT.